The 11 T cell receptor beta chains below all came from one sample that was sequenced in a study of T cell repertoires in aging, cancer and after chemotherapy. TRB rearrangements spanning V, D and J were amplified using mixed TRB-A/B primers. One entry per CDR3 protein, called by TCRdb with MiXCR from the multiplex PCR reads. The sample has several thousand distinct CDR3 sequences, about 53% seen once. TCR beta rearrangements were amplified from peripheral blood genomic DNA. Sample: blood. These receptors were taken from a human donor with a solid tumor.

The chain links TRBV5-6 to TRBJ2-1, with 10 nucleotides matching TRBD1. Trimming at V came to 2 bases and at J to 7 bases, leaving 9 bases not matched to a gene. The CDR3 spans 16 residues. Looked up from germline, CDR1 is SGHDT and CDR2 is YYEEEE. CDR3 region: CASSFLSTGGRNEQFF. The CDR3 bases are TGTGCCAGCAGCTTTCTCTCGACAGGGGGCAGGAATGAGCAGTTCTTC.

Comment on this clonotype: One end of the junction does not line up with germline, which may come from a read error. The genes are TRBV19 and TRBJ1-5; D not resolved. Germline V CDR1 and CDR2: LNHDA, SQIVND (reference sequence). The CDR3 extends over 12 amino acids. The DNA for the CDR3 is TGTGACAGTAGTAGAATTAATCAGCCCCAGCATTTT. As protein: CDSSRINQPQHF.

This sequence joins TRBV7-9 and TRBJ2-3; 10 bases agree with TRBD1. The length of the CDR3 is 16 residues. V shed 6 bases and J 1 base; nucleotides not matched to a gene: 7. Germline assignment: CDR1 SEHNR and CDR2 FQNEAQ (reference sequence). The CDR3 DNA reads TGTGCCAGCAGATCACCGGGGACAGGGGGCACAGATACGCAGTATTTT. Translating gives CASRSPGTGGTDTQYF. Looking up the rest from reference TRBV7-9 and TRBJ2-3 gives the full variable domain: DTGVSQNPRHKITKRGQNVTFRCDPISEHNRLYWYRQTLGQGPEFLTYFQNEAQLEKSRLLSDRFSAERPKGSFSTLEIQRTEQGDSAMYLCASRSPGTGGTDTQYFGPGTRLTVL.

The chain joins TRBV7-9 to TRBJ2-3; no firm D call. The CDR3 spans 15 residues. Germline CDR1 SEHNR, CDR2 FQNEAQ (reference sequence). V dropped 1 base and J dropped 2 bases, with 10 bases sitting between them. In nucleotides, the CDR3 is TGTGCCAGCAGCTTAGTGGCCAGCTCCACAGATACGCAGTATTTT. This encodes CASSLVASSTDTQYF.

This rearrangement joins TRBV27 to TRBJ2-7, with D perhaps matching TRBD2 (6 bases). Trimming pared 8 bases from V and 1 base from J, leaving 18 bases between. The CDR3 has 15 amino acids. Germline CDR1 is MNHEY and CDR2 is SMNVEV (reference sequence). CDR3: CASQLAGGLSYEQYF. The DNA for the CDR3 is TGTGCCAGCCAACTAGCAGGAGGTCTTTCCTACGAGCAGTACTTC.

The chain employs TRBV20-1 and TRBJ2-2; D call uncertain. The CDR3 totals 14 residues. Germline values: CDR1 DFQATT, CDR2 SNEGSKA (reference sequence). V lost 0 bases and J 5 bases, leaving 10 bases between the germline ends. In DNA form, the CDR3 reads TGCAGTGCTAGAGATAGGTGGCGTACCGGGGAGCTGTTTTTT. Amino acid sequence: CSARDRWRTGELFF.

The V and J genes are TRBV19 and TRBJ2-1, with D possibly matching TRBD1 (6 bases). Per germline, CDR1 LNHDA and CDR2 SQIVND (reference sequence). CDR3 length: 13 amino acids. V gave up 3 bases and J gave up 6 bases, with 9 bases separating them. The CDR3 DNA sequence: TGTGCCAGTAGTATCACAGGGTCCAATGAGCAGTTCTTC. Translation gives CASSITGSNEQFF.

V usage is TRBV7-2 and J usage is TRBJ2-5; the match to TRBD2 covers 10 bases. Germline trimming cut 6 bases from V and 5 bases from J; bases unmatched to any gene: 12. Germline V gene sequence: CDR1 SGHTA, CDR2 FQGNSA. This CDR3 has 16 amino acids. The CDR3 DNA reads TGTGCCAGCAGTTGGGGCCAAGCGGGAGGGTGGGAGACCCAGTACTTC. As protein: CASSWGQAGGWETQYF.

The chain has TRBV11-2 and TRBJ2-2, with no clear D. This CDR3 is 12 amino acids long. Germline lookup yields CDR1 SGHAT and CDR2 FQNNGV. Trimming stripped 0 bases from V and 13 bases from J, with 9 bases between. DNA of the CDR3: TGTGCCAGCAGCTTAGATCGGGTGGGGCTGTTTTTT. Translated, it gives CASSLDRVGLFF.

This clonotype was counted only a few times. The V gene is TRBV19, the J gene TRBJ1-1; D perhaps matches TRBD1 (5 bases). The ends were cut back, 7 bases at V and 4 bases at J, with 13 bases in the middle. Germline-derived CDR1 and CDR2 are LNHDA and SQIVND (reference sequence). The CDR3 contains 13 residues. CDR3 sequence: CASKGTESTEAFF. DNA of the CDR3: TGTGCCAGTAAGGGGACTGAATCCACTGAAGCTTTCTTT.

The J gene is TRBJ2-1, the V gene TRBV5-6, with TRBD2 matching 10 bases. Germline CDR1 SGHDT, CDR2 YYEEEE. Trimming cost V 2 bases and J 4 bases; bases outside gene matches: 3. The CDR3 extends over 15 amino acids. DNA of the CDR3: TGTGCCAGCAGCTTCGGGACTAGCGAGTACAATGAGCAGTTCTTC. It encodes CASSFGTSEYNEQFF.